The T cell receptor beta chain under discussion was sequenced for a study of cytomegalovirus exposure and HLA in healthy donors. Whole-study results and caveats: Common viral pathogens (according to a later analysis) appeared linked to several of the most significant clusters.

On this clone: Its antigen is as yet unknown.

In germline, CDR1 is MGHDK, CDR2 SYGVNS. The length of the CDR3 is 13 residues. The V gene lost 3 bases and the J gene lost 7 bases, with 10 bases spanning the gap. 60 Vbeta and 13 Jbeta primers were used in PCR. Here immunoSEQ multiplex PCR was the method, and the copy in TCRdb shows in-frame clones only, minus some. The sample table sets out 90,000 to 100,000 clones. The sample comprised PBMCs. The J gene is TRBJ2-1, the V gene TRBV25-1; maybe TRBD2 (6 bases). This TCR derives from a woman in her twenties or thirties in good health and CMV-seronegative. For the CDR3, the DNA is TGTGCCAGCAGTGAGTGGGAGGCGAATGAGCAGTTCTTC. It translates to CASSEWEANEQFF. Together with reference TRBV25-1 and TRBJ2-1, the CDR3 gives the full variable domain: EADIYQTPRYLVIGTGKKITLECSQTMGHDKMYWYQQDPGMELHLIHYSYGVNSTEKGDLSSESTVSRIRTEHFPLTLESARPSHTSQYLCASSEWEANEQFFGPGTRLTVL.